This is a list of T cell receptor beta chains from one sample in a study of T cell responses to AZD1222 COVID-19 vaccine. Clones were sequenced by immunoSEQ multiplex PCR, and TCRdb holds only the in-frame ones, with some missing. This sample has 34,000 or so clones, with 70% to 90% found just once. The material was peripheral blood, obtained on day 0 of AZD1222 vaccination. These receptors all come from an adult in good health. The conserved cysteine and the conserved F or W are not part of the CDR3 here. Each record gives: clone size, D gene, V gene, CDR3 protein. A D gene is named only where the DNA matches it firmly. For some rows the clone size is stated as once, few or many, or as a class when expanded; others skip it.

>few|TRBD2|TRBV29-1
SPWVGLAGEDTGELF
>NA|NA|TRBV2
ASRQTMNTEAF
>NA|TRBD1|TRBV7-9
ASSSGQTYEQY
>NA|TRBD1|TRBV18
ASSQDRPYEQY
>NA|NA|TRBV19
ASSSNSGPNIQY
>NA|NA|TRBV4-1
ASSLGFQETQY
>NA|TRBD1|TRBV2
ASRAQGASYEQY
>NA|TRBD1|TRBV5-1
ASSDRQGWNTEAF
>NA|TRBD1|TRBV2
AGSGTAGNTIY
>NA|TRBD1|TRBV2
ASSEGQGRDEQY
>once|NA|TRBV5-5
ASSLRFGYYEQY
>NA|TRBD2|TRBV2
DAGGRSTDTQY
>NA|NA|TRBV19
ASSVPGVNEQF
>NA|NA|TRBV4-1
ASSQEKVRETQY
>NA|NA|TRBV5-4
ASRRDGGPYGYT
>once|TRBD2|TRBV15
ATSRALATSGIGETQY
>NA|NA|TRBV5-1
ASSWVGQGGETQY
>NA|NA|TRBV5-6
ASSLAAGPLSYNEQF
>NA|NA|TRBV5-1
ASSLPRGAVNYGYT
>NA|TRBD1|TRBV27
ASRQGWHEQF
>NA|NA|TRBV19
ASSIWRGNEQF
>NA|NA|TRBV12-3/TRBV12-4
ASSFAREHGYT
>NA|NA|TRBV12-3/TRBV12-4
ASSLSRDYEQY
>NA|NA|TRBV7-9
ASSLPWARGYNSPLH
>once|NA|TRBV6-5
ASSYSYSNQPQH
>NA|TRBD2|TRBV18
ASSPKTSGNNEQF
>once|TRBD1|TRBV28
ASREGGFQPQH
>NA|TRBD1|TRBV28
ASRTGLPRLDEQY